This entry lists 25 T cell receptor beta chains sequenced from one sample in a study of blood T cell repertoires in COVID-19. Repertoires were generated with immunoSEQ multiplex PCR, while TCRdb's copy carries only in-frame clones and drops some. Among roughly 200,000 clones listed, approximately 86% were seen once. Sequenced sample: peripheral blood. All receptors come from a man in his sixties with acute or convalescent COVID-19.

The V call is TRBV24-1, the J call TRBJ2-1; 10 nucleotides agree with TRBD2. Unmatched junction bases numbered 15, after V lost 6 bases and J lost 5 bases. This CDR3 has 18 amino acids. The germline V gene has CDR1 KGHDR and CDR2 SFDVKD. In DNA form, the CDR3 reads TGTGCCACCAGTCCCGGTTTTATAGCGGGGGGAGTTGACAATGAGCAGTTCTTC. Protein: CATSPGFIAGGVDNEQFF.

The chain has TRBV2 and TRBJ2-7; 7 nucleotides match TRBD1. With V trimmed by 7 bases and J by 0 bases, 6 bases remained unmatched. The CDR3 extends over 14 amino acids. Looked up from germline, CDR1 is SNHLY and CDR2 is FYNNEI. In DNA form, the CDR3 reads TGTGCCAGCACCCTTAGGGGGCTCTCCTACGAGCAGTACTTC. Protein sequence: CASTLRGLSYEQYF. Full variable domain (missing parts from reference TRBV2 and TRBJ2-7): EPEVTQTPSHQVTQMGQEVILRCVPISNHLYFYWYRQILGQKVEFLVSFYNNEISEKSEIFDDQFSVERPDGSNFTLKIRSTKLEDSAMYFCASTLRGLSYEQYFGPGTRLTVT.

CDR3 loop: CASSSGGQGALYEQYF. DNA for the CDR3: TGCGCCAGCAGCTCAGGAGGACAGGGCGCTCTATACGAGCAGTACTTC. This chain uses TRBV5-1 with TRBJ2-7; 8 bases line up with TRBD1. The V and J ends lost 3 bases and 4 bases, in that order; junction bases with no gene match: 12. The CDR3 is 16 residues long. CDR1 is SGHRS, CDR2 YFSETQ, per germline.

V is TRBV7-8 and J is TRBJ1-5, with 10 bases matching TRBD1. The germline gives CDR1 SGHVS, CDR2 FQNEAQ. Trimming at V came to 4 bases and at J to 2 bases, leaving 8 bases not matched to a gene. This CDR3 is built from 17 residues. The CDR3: CASSSDRGLGGNQPQHF. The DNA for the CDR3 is TGTGCCAGCAGCTCCGACAGGGGGCTTGGGGGCAATCAGCCCCAGCATTTT.

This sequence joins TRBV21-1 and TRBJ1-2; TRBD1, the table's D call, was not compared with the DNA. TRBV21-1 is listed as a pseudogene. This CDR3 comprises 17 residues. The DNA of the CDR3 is TGTGCCAGCAGCGGATCGCCGGGACAGGGGGCGACGAATGGCTACACCTTC. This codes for CASSGSPGQGATNGYTF.

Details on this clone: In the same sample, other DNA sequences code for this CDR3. The CDR3 bases are TGTGCCAGCAGTTACTCAGGGGGCGGCACTGAAGCTTTCTTT. It translates to CASSYSGGGTEAFF. The V and J genes are TRBV6-5 and TRBJ1-1, with 7 bases fitting TRBD1. Germline V CDR1 and CDR2: MNHEY, SVGAGI. The CDR3 is 14 residues long. J lost 4 bases, V lost 0 bases, and 2 bases had no gene match.

The CDR3 nucleotides read TGTGCCAGCAGTTTGCCCAGACAGGCCACCTATGGCTACACCTTC. Encoded protein: CASSLPRQATYGYTF. This rearrangement joins TRBV28 to TRBJ1-2; D may be TRBD1 (6 bases). The ends were cut back, 3 bases at V and 4 bases at J, with 15 bases in the middle. Germline loops: CDR1 MDHEN, CDR2 SYDVKM. This CDR3 spans 15 amino acids.

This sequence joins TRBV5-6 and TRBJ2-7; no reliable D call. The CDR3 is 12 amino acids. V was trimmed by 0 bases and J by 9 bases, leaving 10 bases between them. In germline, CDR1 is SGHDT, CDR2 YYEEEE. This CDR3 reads CASSLEFGGQYF. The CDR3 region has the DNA TGTGCCAGCAGCTTGGAGTTCGGCGGGCAGTACTTC.

The CDR3 here is CASPREGDYGYTF. In nucleotides, the CDR3 is TGTGCCAGCCCAAGAGAAGGGGACTATGGCTACACCTTC. V is TRBV7-2 and J is TRBJ1-2; TRBD1 is a possible D gene (5 bases). Trimming removed 8 bases at V and 3 bases at J, with 13 bases between. Germline CDR1 SGHTA, CDR2 FQGNSA. CDR3 size: 13 residues.

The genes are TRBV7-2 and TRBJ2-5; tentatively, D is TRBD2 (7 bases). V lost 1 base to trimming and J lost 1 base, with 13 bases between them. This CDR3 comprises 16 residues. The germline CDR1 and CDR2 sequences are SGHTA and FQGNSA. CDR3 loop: CASSLVAGDTQETQYF. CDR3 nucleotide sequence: TGTGCCAGCAGCTTAGTGGCGGGGGACACCCAAGAGACCCAGTACTTC.

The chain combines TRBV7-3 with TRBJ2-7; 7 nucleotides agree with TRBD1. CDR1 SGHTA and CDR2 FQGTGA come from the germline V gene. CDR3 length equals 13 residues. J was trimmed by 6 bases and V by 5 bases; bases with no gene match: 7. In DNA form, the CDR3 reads TGTGCCAGCAGCGTCACATCAGGGGGCGAGCAGTACTTC. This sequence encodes CASSVTSGGEQYF.

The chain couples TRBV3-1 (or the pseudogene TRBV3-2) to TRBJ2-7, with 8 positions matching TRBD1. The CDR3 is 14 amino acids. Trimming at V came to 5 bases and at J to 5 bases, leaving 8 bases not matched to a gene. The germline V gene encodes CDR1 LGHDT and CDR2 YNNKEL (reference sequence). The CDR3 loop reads CASSSRQGSDEQYF. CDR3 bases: TGTGCCAGCAGCTCCCGACAGGGGAGTGACGAGCAGTACTTC.

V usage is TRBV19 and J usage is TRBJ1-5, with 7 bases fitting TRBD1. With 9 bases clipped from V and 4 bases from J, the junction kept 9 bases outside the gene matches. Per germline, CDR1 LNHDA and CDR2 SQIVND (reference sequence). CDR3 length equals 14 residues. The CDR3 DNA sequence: TGTGCCAGCCGGACAGGCGGTAGAAATCAGCCCCAGCATTTT. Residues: CASRTGGRNQPQHF.

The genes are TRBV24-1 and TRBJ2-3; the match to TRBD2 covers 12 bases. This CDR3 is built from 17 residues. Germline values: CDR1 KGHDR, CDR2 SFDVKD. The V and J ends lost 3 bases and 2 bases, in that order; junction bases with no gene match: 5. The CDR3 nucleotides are TGTGCCACCAGTGATCCTGGACTAGCGGGGAACACAGATACGCAGTATTTT. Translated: CATSDPGLAGNTDTQYF.

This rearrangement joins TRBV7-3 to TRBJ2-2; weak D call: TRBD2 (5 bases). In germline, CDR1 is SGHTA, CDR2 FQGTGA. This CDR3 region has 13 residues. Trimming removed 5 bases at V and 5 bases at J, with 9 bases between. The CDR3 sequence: CASSPSGTGELFF. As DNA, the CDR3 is TGTGCCAGCAGCCCGTCGGGGACCGGGGAGCTGTTTTTT.

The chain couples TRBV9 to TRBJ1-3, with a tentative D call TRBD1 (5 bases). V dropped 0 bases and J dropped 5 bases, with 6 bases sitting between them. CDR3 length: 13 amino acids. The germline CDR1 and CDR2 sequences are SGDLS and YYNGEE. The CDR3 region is CASSVGTRNTIYF. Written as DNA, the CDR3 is TGTGCCAGCAGCGTAGGGACACGAAACACCATATATTTT.

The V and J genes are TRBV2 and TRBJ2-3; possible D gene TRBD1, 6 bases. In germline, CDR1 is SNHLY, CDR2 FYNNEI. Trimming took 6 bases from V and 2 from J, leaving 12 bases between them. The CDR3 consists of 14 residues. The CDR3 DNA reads TGTGCCAGCAGAAGACAGGTAAACACAGATACGCAGTATTTT. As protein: CASRRQVNTDTQYF.

CDR3 loop: CASSVRGGSENTIYF. CDR3 nucleotides: TGTGCCAGCAGCGTCAGGGGTGGGAGCGAAAACACCATATATTTT. This chain joins TRBV2 and TRBJ1-3; D may be TRBD1 (6 bases). Trimming removed 6 bases from V and 6 bases from J, with 18 bases in between. The germline V gene has CDR1 SNHLY and CDR2 FYNNEI. The CDR3 runs to 15 residues.

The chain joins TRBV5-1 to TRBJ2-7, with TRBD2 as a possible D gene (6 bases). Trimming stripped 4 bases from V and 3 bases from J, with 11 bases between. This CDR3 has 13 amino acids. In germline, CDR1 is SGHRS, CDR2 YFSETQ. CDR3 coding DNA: TGCGCCAGCAGCCCCGGGGGATACTACGAGCAGTACTTC. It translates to CASSPGGYYEQYF.

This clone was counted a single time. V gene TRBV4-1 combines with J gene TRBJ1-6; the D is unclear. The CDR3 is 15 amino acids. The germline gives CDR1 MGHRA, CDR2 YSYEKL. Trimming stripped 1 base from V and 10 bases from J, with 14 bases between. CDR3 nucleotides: TGCGCCAGCAGCCAAGCGGGTTTGCCCAAATCACCCCTCCACTTT. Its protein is CASSQAGLPKSPLHF.

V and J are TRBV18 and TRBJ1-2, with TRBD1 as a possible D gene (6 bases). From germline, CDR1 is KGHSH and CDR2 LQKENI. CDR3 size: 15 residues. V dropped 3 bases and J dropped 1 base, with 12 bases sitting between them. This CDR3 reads CASSPSGQNNYGYTF. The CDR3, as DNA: TGTGCCAGCTCACCCTCGGGACAAAATAACTATGGCTACACCTTC.

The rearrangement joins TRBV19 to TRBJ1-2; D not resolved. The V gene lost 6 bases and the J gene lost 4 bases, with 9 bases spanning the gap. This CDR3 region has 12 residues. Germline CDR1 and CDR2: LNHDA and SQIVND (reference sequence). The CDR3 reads CASSDSLYGYTF. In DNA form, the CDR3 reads TGTGCCAGTAGCGACTCCCTCTATGGCTACACCTTC.

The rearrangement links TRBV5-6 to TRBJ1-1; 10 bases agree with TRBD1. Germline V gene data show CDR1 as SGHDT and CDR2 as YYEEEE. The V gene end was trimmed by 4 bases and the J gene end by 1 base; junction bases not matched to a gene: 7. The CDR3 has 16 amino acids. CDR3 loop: CASSTGQGVANTEAFF. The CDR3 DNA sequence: TGTGCCAGCAGCACTGGACAGGGGGTTGCGAACACTGAAGCTTTCTTT.

As DNA, the CDR3 is TGTGCCAGCAGCCCCCTGGGGGGGGCAGATACGCAGTATTTT. Translated, it gives CASSPLGGADTQYF. The chain carries TRBV7-9 and TRBJ2-3; 7 nucleotides line up with TRBD2. The CDR3 spans 14 residues. The junction had 6 bases not matched to a gene; V was cut back by 5 bases and J by 4 bases. Germline loops: CDR1 SEHNR, CDR2 FQNEAQ (reference sequence).

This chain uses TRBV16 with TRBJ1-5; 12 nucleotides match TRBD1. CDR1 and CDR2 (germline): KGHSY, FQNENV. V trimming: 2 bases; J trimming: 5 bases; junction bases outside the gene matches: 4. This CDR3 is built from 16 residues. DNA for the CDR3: TGTGCCAGCAGCCAACCGGGACAGGGGGCGGATCAGCCCCAGCATTTT. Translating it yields CASSQPGQGADQPQHF.